This TCR beta chain was recovered during a study of blood T cell repertoires in COVID-19. Overall study: Italy, Spain and the United States were the sources of the convalescent and acute COVID-19 samples. The cDNA or gDNA used as material had been derived from T cells, B-cell-depleted T cells, or PBMCs.

In the study's own analysis: Reference gene primer amplification yielded estimated nucleated cell counts. Here immunoSEQ multiplex PCR was the method, and the copy in TCRdb shows in-frame clones only, minus some. V and J calls and clone size follow that table, whereas D and trimming were derived from the DNA. In the table there are hundreds of thousands of clones, around 87% of which are singletons. The CDR3 extends over 17 amino acids. With 0 bases clipped from V and 3 bases from J, the junction kept 8 bases outside the gene matches. Germline assignment: CDR1 LNHNV and CDR2 YYDKDF (reference sequence).

Sequencing was carried out using peripheral blood. The source of this sequence is a human donor in a cohort sampled during active COVID-19. This rearrangement joins TRBV15 to TRBJ2-3; 8 bases are a match to TRBD2. The CDR3 sequence is CATSRDLSGRGTDTQYF. In nucleotides, the CDR3 is TGTGCCACCAGCAGAGATCTGAGCGGGAGAGGAACAGATACGCAGTATTTT.